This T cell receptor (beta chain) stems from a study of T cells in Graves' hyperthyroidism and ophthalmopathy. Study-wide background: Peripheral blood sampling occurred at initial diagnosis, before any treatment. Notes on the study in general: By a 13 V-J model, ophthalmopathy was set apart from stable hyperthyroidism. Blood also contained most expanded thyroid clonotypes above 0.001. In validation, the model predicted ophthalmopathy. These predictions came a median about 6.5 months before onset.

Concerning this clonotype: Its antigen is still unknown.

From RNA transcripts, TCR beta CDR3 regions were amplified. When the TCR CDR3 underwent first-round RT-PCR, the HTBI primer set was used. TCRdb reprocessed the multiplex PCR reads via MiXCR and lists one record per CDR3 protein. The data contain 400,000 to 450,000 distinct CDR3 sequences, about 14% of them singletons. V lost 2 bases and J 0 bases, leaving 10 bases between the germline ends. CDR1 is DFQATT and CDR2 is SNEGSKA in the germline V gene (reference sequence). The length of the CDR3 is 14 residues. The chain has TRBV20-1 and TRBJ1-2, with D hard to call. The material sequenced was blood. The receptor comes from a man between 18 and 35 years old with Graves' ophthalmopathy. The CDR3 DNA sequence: TGCAGTGCTAGATGGGGTCCGGCTAACTATGGCTACACCTTC. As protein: CSARWGPANYGYTF.